This TCR beta chain is drawn from a study of shared clonotypes between healthy human individuals. The method was immunoSEQ multiplex PCR; TCRdb's version includes in-frame clones alone and lacks a portion of them. The sample yields millions of clones, about 95% seen once. Terminally differentiated effector memory CD45RA+ cells were excluded by CCR7 positive selection of CD45RO-negative cells. The CDR3 runs to 15 residues. Germline assignment: CDR1 SEHNR and CDR2 FQNEAQ (reference sequence). J was trimmed by 6 bases and V by 5 bases; bases with no gene match: 5. The chain recombines TRBV7-9 with TRBJ2-1, with TRBD1 matching over 12 bases. Material: naive CD8+ T cells sorted from blood. This receptor was obtained from a man aged 18-30 years in good health. The CDR3 reads CASSQGQGAANEQFF. The DNA for the CDR3 is TGTGCCAGCAGCCAGGGACAGGGGGCAGCCAATGAGCAGTTCTTC.